What follows describes a single T cell receptor beta chain. This receptor's antigen is unknown. Base qualities are missing; no much larger clone stands one base away. The immunoSEQ Assay, a bias-controlled multiplex PCR, was used to amplify TCRbeta CDR3 regions from genomic DNA. In the authors' own workflow: The number of nucleated cells in each sample was estimated by amplification of reference gene primers within the assay. To quantify the absolute abundance of each unique TCRbeta CDR3 rearrangement, sequence reads were collapsed and filtered. Productive Simpson clonality was computed per sample as the square root of Simpson's diversity index over productive rearrangements. The immuneACCESS repertoire file appears here via TCRdb, limited to in-frame rearrangements. These files lack a portion of the clones; in checked studies, under half of the deficit traces to unresolved V genes, and the cause of the others is not known. The V and J calls and clone size were taken over from that table, and D and trimming were inferred from the DNA. The table for this sample lists under 200,000 clones; roughly 90% of them were counted only once. The ten most abundant clones make up 0.6% to 0.9% of the sample.

Whole blood was collected in K2EDTA tubes by collaborating institutions according to the institutions' own protocols. Collaborator samples were shipped for TCRbeta analysis as frozen whole blood, isolated PBMCs, or DNA extracted from either sample type. The data belong to a study of blood T cell repertoires in COVID-19 (dated by TCRdb to 2019 to 2021). About the study as a whole: Samples from collaborators originated in the United States, Italy and Spain and spanned both the acute and convalescent phases of COVID-19. The prospective study material was composed of cDNA or gDNA derived from T cells, B-cell-depleted T cells, or PBMCs. The dataset comprised deeply sampled blood TCRbeta repertoires from subjects exposed to, actively infected with, or recovered from COVID-19. The repertoires were released in a freely available public database intended as a resource for research on the immune response to SARS-CoV-2. Samples came from the ongoing ImmuneRACE study (first 160 participants) plus 1,254 subjects from 6 global collaborators. The sample metadata nearly always contained a de-identified subject ID, COVID-19 status, age in years and sex. Where available, HLA class I and class II types were obtained from metadata supplied by the sample provider rather than from assay-based typing.

The CDR3 covers 14 residues, taking in both the cysteine and the phenylalanine. Only the CDR3 DNA stays, 42 bases, in frame from base 1. Trimmed from V: 4 bases; trimmed from J: 3 bases; junction bases lacking a gene match: 3. Sequences SGHNT (CDR1) and YYREEE (CDR2) are obtained from the germline V gene (reference sequence). Study-level results and caveats: Clinical and demographic metadata were provided uncurated, with the amount varying by source and participant.

Recombination connected TRBV5-4 to TRBJ1-4; TRBD1 agrees with 7 junctional bases. The clonotype comes from a woman aged 70-85 years with acute or convalescent COVID-19. The source material was peripheral blood. The CDR3 region reads CASSRDRANEKLFF. Here is the DNA: TGTGCCAGCAGCCGTGACAGGGCTAATGAAAAACTGTTTTTT.